One and the same sample provided the 18 T cell receptor beta chains below, sequenced in a study of T-cell memory formation after mild COVID-19. TCRdb itself ran the 5' RACE reads through MiXCR, one entry per CDR3 protein. The data hold about 320,000 distinct CDR3 sequences, with roughly 13% observed a single time. Sequenced sample: PBMCs or a T cell subset sorted from them (not recorded which). Receptors were obtained from a man aged 18 to 29 who had mild COVID-19 (a few samples of this study predate the infection). Cell type and time point are not known.

This chain links TRBV2 with TRBJ1-5, with TRBD1 as a possible D gene (5 bases). This CDR3 comprises 12 residues. Trimming stripped 8 bases from V and 7 bases from J, with 12 bases between. In germline, CDR1 is SNHLY, CDR2 FYNNEI. The CDR3 region has the DNA TGTGCCAGCGCGGGGGGGAACCAGCCCCAGCATTTT. Its protein product is CASAGGNQPQHF.

This clonotype has at least ten counts. V usage is TRBV9 and J usage is TRBJ2-3; 8 bases match TRBD2. CDR1 SGDLS and CDR2 YYNGEE come from the germline V gene. After removal of 6 bases from V and 2 bases from J, the junction contained 8 bases not matched to a gene. This CDR3 has 15 amino acids. CDR3 protein: CASTPGGAITDTQYF. CDR3 DNA: TGTGCCAGCACCCCGGGGGGGGCAATCACAGATACGCAGTATTTT. Complete variable domain (other parts from reference TRBV9 and TRBJ2-3): DSGVTQTPKHLITATGQRVTLRCSPRSGDLSVYWYQQSLDQGLQFLIQYYNGEERAKGNILERFSAQQFPDLHSELNLSSLELGDSALYFCASTPGGAITDTQYFGPGTRLTVL.

The sample holds a few counts of this clonotype. V is TRBV6-5 and J is TRBJ2-2; 7 bases fit TRBD1. This CDR3 is 16 amino acids long. The J segment lost 1 base and the V segment lost 2 bases, leaving 4 bases of the junction unmatched. The germline gives CDR1 MNHEY, CDR2 SVGAGI. CDR3: CASSYRQGVNTGELFF. The CDR3 DNA reads TGTGCCAGCAGTTACCGCCAGGGGGTGAACACCGGGGAGCTGTTTTTT.

The V gene is TRBV7-2, the J gene TRBJ2-2; the match to TRBD1 covers 7 bases. The junction had 8 bases not matched to a gene; V was cut back by 3 bases and J by 7 bases. Germline V gene sequence: CDR1 SGHTA, CDR2 FQGNSA. The CDR3 runs to 15 residues. The CDR3, as DNA: TGTGCCAGCAGCTTCGTCGACAGGGCCGGCGGGGAGCTGTTTTTT. This sequence encodes CASSFVDRAGGELFF. Drawing the rest from reference TRBV7-2 and TRBJ2-2, the complete variable domain is GAGVSQSPSNKVTEKGKDVELRCDPISGHTALYWYRQSLGQGLEFLIYFQGNSAPDKSGLPSDRFSAERTGGSVSTLTIQRTQQEDSAVYLCASSFVDRAGGELFFGEGSRLTVL.

This chain uses TRBV6-5 with TRBJ2-3; 9 nucleotides match TRBD2. The CDR3 runs to 16 residues. Per germline, CDR1 MNHEY and CDR2 SVGAGI. After removal of 6 bases from V and 4 bases from J, the junction contained 11 bases not matched to a gene. Here the CDR3 reads CASRTAGGPSADTQYF. The CDR3 DNA is TGTGCCAGCAGGACCGCGGGGGGGCCCAGCGCAGATACGCAGTATTTT.

This sequence joins TRBV20-1 and TRBJ2-3; no clear D gene. CDR1 and CDR2 (germline): DFQATT, SNEGSKA (reference sequence). CDR3 size: 12 residues. For the CDR3, the DNA is TGCGCGCTCCTGAAGTCCACAGATACGCAGTATTTT. Translated, it gives CALLKSTDTQYF.

The genes are TRBV7-9 and TRBJ1-2; the D is unclear. CDR3 length: 15 residues. From germline, CDR1 is SEHNR and CDR2 FQNEAQ (reference sequence). The V gene lost 0 bases and the J gene lost 8 bases, with 16 bases spanning the gap. CDR3 DNA: TGTGCCAGCAGCTTAGCGAGTGGAGGGAGCAGGGGCTACACCTTC. This gives the protein CASSLASGGSRGYTF.

The chain couples TRBV6-1 to TRBJ2-1; 11 bases match TRBD2. The CDR3 is made up of 16 amino acids. Unmatched junction bases numbered 12, after V lost 5 bases and J lost 9 bases. Germline assignment: CDR1 MNHNS and CDR2 SASEGT. The CDR3 protein is CASSSQTSGVSGEQFF. CDR3 nucleotides: TGTGCCAGCAGTTCTCAGACTAGCGGGGTATCAGGTGAGCAGTTCTTC.

A few counts support this clonotype. V is TRBV30 and J is TRBJ1-1; D is unresolved. The V gene lost 1 base and the J gene lost 10 bases, with 13 bases spanning the gap. Germline assignment: CDR1 GTSNPN and CDR2 SVGIG (reference sequence). CDR3 length: 12 residues. The CDR3 sequence is CAWSDQWRLAFF. CDR3 in DNA: TGTGCCTGGAGTGACCAGTGGCGGCTAGCTTTCTTT.

J is TRBJ2-2 and V is TRBV4-1; 7 positions agree with TRBD2. CDR3 length equals 17 residues. Germline V gene data show CDR1 as MGHRA and CDR2 as YSYEKL. Trimming cost V 2 bases and J 0 bases; bases outside gene matches: 6. In DNA form, the CDR3 reads TGCGCCAGCAGCCAACCTGGGGGGGTGGCGAACACCGGGGAGCTGTTTTTT. Encoded protein: CASSQPGGVANTGELFF.

The chain couples TRBV7-9 to TRBJ2-3, with a possible D match to TRBD1 (5 bases). The CDR3 length is 13 residues. The germline gives CDR1 SEHNR, CDR2 FQNEAQ (reference sequence). V lost 8 bases and J 1 base, leaving 10 bases between the germline ends. Here the CDR3 DNA reads TGTGCCAGCCTAGGCAGGGGCACAGATACGCAGTATTTT. Translation: CASLGRGTDTQYF.

V gene TRBV21-1 combines with J gene TRBJ1-1; the D call of TRBD1 is as the table states it, not checked on the DNA. TRBV21-1 is marked as a pseudogene. This CDR3 is built from 21 residues. CDR3 protein: CASSKYIQGFRVAFMDTEAFF. DNA of the CDR3: TGTGCCAGCAGCAAATATATACAGGGATTCCGGGTAGCGTTCATGGACACTGAAGCTTTCTTT.

The V and J genes are TRBV5-1 and TRBJ2-3; D remains ambiguous. Between the trimmed V and J ends, which lost 5 bases and 0 bases, there was a span of 10 bases. CDR1 is SGHRS, CDR2 YFSETQ, per germline. The CDR3 runs 14 residues. The CDR3 DNA reads as TGCGCCAGCAGACTTTACAGTAGCACAGATACGCAGTATTTT. Translated: CASRLYSSTDTQYF.

CDR3 loop: CASSFRTGADVPEGYTF. CDR3 sequence (DNA): TGTGCCAGCAGCTTTCGTACGGGGGCCGACGTTCCAGAAGGCTACACCTTC. The chain links TRBV5-4 to TRBJ1-2; the D gene is possibly TRBD1 (6 bases). The V gene lost 2 bases and the J gene lost 8 bases, with 25 bases spanning the gap. Looked up from germline, CDR1 is SGHNT and CDR2 is YYREEE (reference sequence). This CDR3 contains 17 residues.

The chain carries TRBV3-1 and TRBJ2-5; TRBD2 might be the D (5 bases). Germline V lookup: CDR1 LGHDT, CDR2 YNNKEL (reference sequence). The CDR3 runs 14 residues. Trimming shortened V by 4 bases and J by 5 bases, and 14 bases separated the two germline ends. The CDR3 DNA is TGTGCCAGCAGCCCCACGGGATATTGGGAGACCCAGTACTTC. Residues: CASSPTGYWETQYF.

This clonotype was counted a few times. The chain couples TRBV6-2 or TRBV6-3 to TRBJ2-3; 7 positions match TRBD1. With V trimmed by 4 bases and J by 6 bases, 13 bases remained unmatched. The CDR3 has 16 amino acids. The V gene's germline CDR1 is MNHEY and CDR2 SVGEGT. The CDR3 DNA reads as TGTGCCAGCAGTTGTGACAGGGATACGGAGGCCGATACGCAGTATTTT. Its translation: CASSCDRDTEADTQYF.

The genes are TRBV6-2 or TRBV6-3 and TRBJ2-3; D is possibly TRBD1 or TRBD2 (5 bases each). The germline V gene encodes CDR1 MNHEY and CDR2 SVGEGT. Trimming stripped 7 bases from V and 1 base from J, with 18 bases between. The CDR3 runs 16 residues. The chain's CDR3 is CASTRAPGRGTDTQYF. The CDR3 DNA sequence: TGTGCCAGCACCAGAGCTCCGGGACGCGGCACAGATACGCAGTATTTT.

Details on this clonotype: One junction end disagrees with the germline gene, perhaps due to a read error. The chain couples TRBV27 to TRBJ2-5; D possibly uses TRBD1 or TRBD2 (6 bases each). CDR1 is MNHEY and CDR2 is SMNVEV in the germline V gene (reference sequence). The CDR3 spans 13 residues. CDR3 nucleotides: TGTGCCCGCAGTTACCGTCGGGGGCAGACCCAGTACTTC. It is translated as CARSYRRGQTQYF.